This is a list of T cell receptor beta chains from one sample in a study of cytomegalovirus exposure and HLA in healthy donors. Profiling relied on immunoSEQ multiplex PCR, and the TCRdb table lists in-frame clones only, not all of them. The table records tens of thousands of clones, around 76% of them present only once. The specimen sequenced was PBMCs. The receptors here all came from a woman between 25 and 40 years old in good health and CMV-seropositive. The CDR3 runs from the conserved cysteine through the conserved F or W. The D gene is left open where the match is weak. Some rows have no size entry. The others give once, few or many, or a class for an expanded clone.

CDR3 protein: CASIKLGLNTEAFF
CDR3 DNA: TGTGCCAGCATCAAATTGGGGCTGAACACTGAAGCTTTCTTT
D gene: -
J gene: TRBJ1-1
V gene: TRBV6-1
clone size: -

CDR3 protein: CASSAGHYTEAFF
CDR3 DNA: TGTGCCAGCAGCGCCGGACACTACACTGAAGCTTTCTTT
D gene: -
J gene: TRBJ1-1
V gene: TRBV9
clone size: -

CDR3 protein: CASRGTQNRAYEQYF
CDR3 DNA: TGTGCCAGCAGGGGAACCCAAAACAGGGCTTACGAGCAGTACTTC
D gene: -
J gene: TRBJ2-7
V gene: TRBV28
clone size: few

CDR3 protein: CAWGQGRNEQYF
CDR3 DNA: TGTGCCTGGGGACAGGGCCGGAACGAGCAGTACTTC
D gene: TRBD1
J gene: TRBJ2-7
V gene: TRBV30
clone size: -

CDR3 protein: CASSDWKQGPWAFF
CDR3 DNA: TGTGCCAGCAGCGACTGGAAGCAGGGGCCCTGGGCTTTCTTT
D gene: -
J gene: TRBJ1-1
V gene: TRBV11-2
clone size: -

CDR3 protein: CASSVEAVTYNEQFF
CDR3 DNA: TGTGCCAGCAGCGTTGAGGCGGTCACCTACAATGAGCAGTTCTTC
D gene: -
J gene: TRBJ2-1
V gene: TRBV9
clone size: -

CDR3 protein: CASSRQPGIFSTDTQYF
CDR3 DNA: TGTGCCAGCAGCCGCCAACCGGGAATCTTTAGCACAGATACGCAGTATTTT
D gene: -
J gene: TRBJ2-3
V gene: TRBV4-2
clone size: -

CDR3 protein: CASSPGSVQETQYF
CDR3 DNA: TGTGCCAGCAGTCCAGGGTCGGTCCAAGAGACCCAGTACTTC
D gene: -
J gene: TRBJ2-5
V gene: TRBV6-5
clone size: -

CDR3 protein: CASNPVRGLNQPQHF
CDR3 DNA: TGTGCCAGCAATCCCGTGAGGGGGCTCAATCAGCCCCAGCATTTT
D gene: TRBD1
J gene: TRBJ1-5
V gene: TRBV6-1
clone size: -

CDR3 protein: CASSLVVGEGELFF
CDR3 DNA: TGCGCCAGCAGCTTGGTGGTCGGTGAGGGGGAGCTGTTTTTT
D gene: -
J gene: TRBJ2-2
V gene: TRBV5-1
clone size: -

CDR3 protein: CASSPGTSGRGSQETQYF
CDR3 DNA: TGCGCCAGCAGCCCCGGGACTAGCGGGAGAGGATCACAAGAGACCCAGTACTTC
D gene: TRBD2
J gene: TRBJ2-5
V gene: TRBV5-1
clone size: -

CDR3 protein: CASSWSSYEQYF
CDR3 DNA: TGTGCCAGCAGCTGGAGTAGCTACGAGCAGTACTTC
D gene: -
J gene: TRBJ2-7
V gene: TRBV7-9
clone size: -

CDR3 protein: CAWSGGLNYGYTF
CDR3 DNA: TGTGCCTGGAGTGGGGGCTTAAACTATGGCTACACCTTC
D gene: -
J gene: TRBJ1-2
V gene: TRBV30
clone size: -

CDR3 protein: CASRSGLAGGHEQYF
CDR3 DNA: TGTGCCAGCAGATCGGGACTAGCGGGAGGCCACGAGCAGTACTTC
D gene: TRBD2
J gene: TRBJ2-7
V gene: TRBV6-5
clone size: -

CDR3 protein: CASQEGPTEAFF
CDR3 DNA: TGTGCTAGTCAGGAGGGCCCCACTGAAGCTTTCTTT
D gene: -
J gene: TRBJ1-1
V gene: TRBV12-5
clone size: few

CDR3 protein: CASSQDPDRGAFF
CDR3 DNA: TGCGCCAGCAGCCAAGATCCGGACAGGGGGGCTTTCTTT
D gene: TRBD1
J gene: TRBJ1-1
V gene: TRBV4-3
clone size: once

CDR3 protein: CAISLTGGNYGYTF
CDR3 DNA: TGTGCCATCAGCCTGACAGGGGGTAACTATGGCTACACCTTC
D gene: TRBD1
J gene: TRBJ1-2
V gene: TRBV10-3
clone size: -

CDR3 protein: CASKSTRTDTQYF
CDR3 DNA: TGTGCCAGCAAGTCTACCCGCACAGATACGCAGTATTTT
D gene: -
J gene: TRBJ2-3
V gene: TRBV2
clone size: few

CDR3 protein: CASSLFPSGGRETQYF
CDR3 DNA: TGCGCCAGCAGCTTGTTTCCTAGCGGGGGCCGGGAGACCCAGTACTTC
D gene: TRBD2
J gene: TRBJ2-5
V gene: TRBV5-1
clone size: -

CDR3 protein: CASSLSGQGSNEQFF
CDR3 DNA: TGTGCCAGCAGCTTAAGTGGTCAGGGGAGCAATGAGCAGTTCTTC
D gene: -
J gene: TRBJ2-1
V gene: TRBV7-6
clone size: -

CDR3 protein: CASSAQTGQPQHF
CDR3 DNA: TGTGCCAGCAGCGCCCAAACCGGTCAGCCCCAGCATTTT
D gene: -
J gene: TRBJ1-5
V gene: TRBV7-8
clone size: -

CDR3 protein: CSVGLFAGGTNEKLFF
CDR3 DNA: TGCAGCGTCGGACTCTTTGCCGGGGGAACTAATGAAAAACTGTTTTTT
D gene: -
J gene: TRBJ1-4
V gene: TRBV29-1
clone size: few

CDR3 protein: CAWGGAGELFF
CDR3 DNA: TGTGCCTGGGGTGGAGCCGGGGAGCTGTTTTTT
D gene: -
J gene: TRBJ2-2
V gene: TRBV30
clone size: few

CDR3 protein: CASRGSSYEQYF
CDR3 DNA: TGTGCCAGCAGAGGGAGCTCCTACGAGCAGTACTTC
D gene: -
J gene: TRBJ2-7
V gene: TRBV6-5
clone size: -

CDR3 protein: CASSQVVNSYYEQYF
CDR3 DNA: TGCGCCAGCAGCCAAGTAGTAAACAGCTACTACGAGCAGTACTTC
D gene: -
J gene: TRBJ2-7
V gene: TRBV4-1
clone size: -

CDR3 protein: CSVEGTSGTTGELFF
CDR3 DNA: TGCAGCGTTGAGGGGACTAGCGGTACCACCGGGGAGCTGTTTTTT
D gene: TRBD2
J gene: TRBJ2-2
V gene: TRBV29-1
clone size: -

CDR3 protein: CASQKGGPTEAFF
CDR3 DNA: TGTGCCAGCCAAAAGGGGGGGCCGACTGAAGCTTTCTTT
D gene: -
J gene: TRBJ1-1
V gene: TRBV6-5
clone size: once

CDR3 protein: CASSQDRSPGIGFF
CDR3 DNA: TGTGCCAGCAGCCAAGATAGAAGCCCCGGGATAGGGTTCTTC
D gene: -
J gene: TRBJ2-1
V gene: TRBV4-2
clone size: -

CDR3 protein: CSVDWGGTEAFF
CDR3 DNA: TGCAGCGTTGATTGGGGGGGGACTGAAGCTTTCTTT
D gene: -
J gene: TRBJ1-1
V gene: TRBV29-1
clone size: many

CDR3 protein: CASSPPGTSGEQYF
CDR3 DNA: TGTGCCAGCAGCCCCCCTGGGACTAGCGGCGAGCAGTACTTC
D gene: TRBD2
J gene: TRBJ2-7
V gene: TRBV7-9
clone size: -

CDR3 protein: CASGRSGSRPDEQYF
CDR3 DNA: TGTGCCAGCGGGCGAAGCGGGAGTAGACCCGACGAGCAGTACTTC
D gene: TRBD2
J gene: TRBJ2-7
V gene: TRBV28
clone size: -

CDR3 protein: CASRGLAVSSYEQYF
CDR3 DNA: TGTGCCAGCAGGGGACTAGCGGTAAGCTCCTACGAGCAGTACTTC
D gene: TRBD2
J gene: TRBJ2-7
V gene: TRBV6-5
clone size: -

CDR3 protein: CASSSYIAKNIQYF
CDR3 DNA: TGTGCCAGCAGCTCGTACATAGCCAAAAACATTCAGTACTTC
D gene: -
J gene: TRBJ2-4
V gene: TRBV7-8
clone size: -

CDR3 protein: CASSPRGGGTEAFF
CDR3 DNA: TGTGCCAGCAGCCCCCGCGGGGGAGGCACTGAAGCTTTCTTT
D gene: -
J gene: TRBJ1-1
V gene: TRBV9
clone size: -

CDR3 protein: CASSSDRVAAFF
CDR3 DNA: TGTGCCAGCAGTTCTGACAGGGTAGCAGCTTTCTTT
D gene: TRBD1
J gene: TRBJ1-1
V gene: TRBV2
clone size: few

CDR3 protein: CASRKQGGSNQPQHF
CDR3 DNA: TGTGCCAGCAGGAAACAGGGAGGGAGCAATCAGCCCCAGCATTTT
D gene: -
J gene: TRBJ1-5
V gene: TRBV6-5
clone size: -

CDR3 protein: CASSPFFSNQPQHF
CDR3 DNA: TGTGCCAGCAGCCCCTTTTTTAGCAATCAGCCCCAGCATTTT
D gene: -
J gene: TRBJ1-5
V gene: TRBV7-9
clone size: -

CDR3 protein: CSVGLRQGRSSNQPQHF
CDR3 DNA: TGCAGCGTTGGTTTACGACAGGGGAGGTCGAGCAATCAGCCCCAGCATTTT
D gene: TRBD1
J gene: TRBJ1-5
V gene: TRBV29-1
clone size: -

CDR3 protein: CASSVARDQPQHF
CDR3 DNA: TGTGCCAGCAGTGTAGCGAGGGATCAGCCCCAGCATTTT
D gene: -
J gene: TRBJ1-5
V gene: TRBV6-4
clone size: -

CDR3 protein: CASSHFGRSTGELFF
CDR3 DNA: TGTGCCAGCAGCCACTTCGGGAGGAGCACCGGGGAGCTGTTTTTT
D gene: TRBD2
J gene: TRBJ2-2
V gene: TRBV14
clone size: -

CDR3 protein: CASSEAWTASGNTIYF
CDR3 DNA: TGTGCCAGCAGTGAAGCCTGGACAGCCTCTGGAAACACCATATATTTT
D gene: -
J gene: TRBJ1-3
V gene: TRBV2
clone size: -

CDR3 protein: CSVEGGQINYGYTF
CDR3 DNA: TGCAGCGTTGAGGGGGGACAGATAAACTATGGCTACACCTTC
D gene: TRBD1
J gene: TRBJ1-2
V gene: TRBV29-1
clone size: -